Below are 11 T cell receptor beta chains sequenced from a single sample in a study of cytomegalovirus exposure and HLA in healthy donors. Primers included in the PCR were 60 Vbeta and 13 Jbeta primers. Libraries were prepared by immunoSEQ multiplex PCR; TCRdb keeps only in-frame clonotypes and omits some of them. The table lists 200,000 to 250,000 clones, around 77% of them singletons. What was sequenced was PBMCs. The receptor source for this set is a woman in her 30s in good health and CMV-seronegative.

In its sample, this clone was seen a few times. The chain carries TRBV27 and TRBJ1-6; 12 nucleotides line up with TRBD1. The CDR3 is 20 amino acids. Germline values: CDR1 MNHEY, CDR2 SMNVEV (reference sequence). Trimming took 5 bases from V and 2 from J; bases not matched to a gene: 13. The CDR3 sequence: CASSLLEGQGANTYNSPLHF. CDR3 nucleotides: TGTGCCAGCAGTCTCCTCGAGGGACAGGGGGCCAACACCTATAATTCACCCCTCCACTTT.

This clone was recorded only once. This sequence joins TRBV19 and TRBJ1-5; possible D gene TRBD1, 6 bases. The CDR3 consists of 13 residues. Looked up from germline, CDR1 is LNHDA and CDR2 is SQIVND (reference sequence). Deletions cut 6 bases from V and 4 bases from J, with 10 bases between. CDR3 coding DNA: TGTGCCAGTAGCTCTAGGGGGAATCAGCCCCAGCATTTT. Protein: CASSSRGNQPQHF.

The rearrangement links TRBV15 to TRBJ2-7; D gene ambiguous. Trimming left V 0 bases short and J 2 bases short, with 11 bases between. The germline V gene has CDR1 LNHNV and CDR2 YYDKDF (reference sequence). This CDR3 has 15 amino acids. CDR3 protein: CATSRDRNSPYEQYF. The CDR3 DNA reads TGTGCCACCAGCAGAGATCGCAACAGCCCCTACGAGCAGTACTTC.

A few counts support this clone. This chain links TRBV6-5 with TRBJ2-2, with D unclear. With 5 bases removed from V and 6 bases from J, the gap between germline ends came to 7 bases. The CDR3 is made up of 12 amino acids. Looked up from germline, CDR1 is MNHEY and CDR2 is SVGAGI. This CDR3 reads CASSLGAGELFF. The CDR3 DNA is TGTGCCAGCAGTCTAGGAGCCGGGGAGCTGTTTTTT.

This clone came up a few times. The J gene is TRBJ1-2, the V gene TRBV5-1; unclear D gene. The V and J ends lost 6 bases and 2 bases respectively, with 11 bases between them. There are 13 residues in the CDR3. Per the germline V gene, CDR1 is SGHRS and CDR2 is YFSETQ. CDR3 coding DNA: TGCGCCAGCACCCCGTCCCCCAACTATGGCTACACCTTC. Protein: CASTPSPNYGYTF.

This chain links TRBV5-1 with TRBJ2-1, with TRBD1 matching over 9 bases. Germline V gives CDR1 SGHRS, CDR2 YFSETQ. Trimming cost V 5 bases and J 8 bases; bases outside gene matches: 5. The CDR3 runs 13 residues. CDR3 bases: TGCGCCAGCAGAACAGGGGGCGGTGATGAGCAGTTCTTC. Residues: CASRTGGGDEQFF. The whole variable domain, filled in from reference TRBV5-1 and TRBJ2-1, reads KAGVTQTPRYLIKTRGQQVTLSCSPISGHRSVSWYQQTPGQGLQFLFEYFSETQRNKGNFPGRFSGRQFSNSRSEMNVSTLELGDSALYLCASRTGGGDEQFFGPGTRLTVL.

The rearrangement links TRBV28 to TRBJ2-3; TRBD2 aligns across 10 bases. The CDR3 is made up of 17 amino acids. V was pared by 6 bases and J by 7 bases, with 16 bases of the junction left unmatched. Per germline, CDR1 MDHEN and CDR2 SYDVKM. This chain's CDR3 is CASRNVGLADSSYTQYF. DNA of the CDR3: TGTGCCAGCAGGAACGTTGGACTAGCGGACAGTTCTTATACGCAGTATTTT.

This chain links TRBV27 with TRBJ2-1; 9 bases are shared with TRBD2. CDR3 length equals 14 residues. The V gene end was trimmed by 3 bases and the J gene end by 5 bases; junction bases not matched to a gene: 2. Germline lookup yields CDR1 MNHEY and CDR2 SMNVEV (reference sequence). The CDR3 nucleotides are TGTGCCAGCAGTTTGCCTAGCGGGAACAATGAGCAGTTCTTC. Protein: CASSLPSGNNEQFF.

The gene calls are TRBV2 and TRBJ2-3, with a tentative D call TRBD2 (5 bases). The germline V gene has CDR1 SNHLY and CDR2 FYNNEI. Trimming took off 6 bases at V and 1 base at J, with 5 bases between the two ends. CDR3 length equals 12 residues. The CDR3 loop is CASRRGTDTQYF. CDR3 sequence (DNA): TGTGCCAGCAGGCGGGGCACAGATACGCAGTATTTT.

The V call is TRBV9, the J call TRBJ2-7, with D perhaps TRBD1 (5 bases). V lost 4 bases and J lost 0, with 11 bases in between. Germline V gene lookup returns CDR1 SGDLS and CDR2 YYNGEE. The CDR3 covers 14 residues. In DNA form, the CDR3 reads TGTGCCAGCAGCCCTAGACAGATCTCCTACGAGCAGTACTTC. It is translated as CASSPRQISYEQYF.

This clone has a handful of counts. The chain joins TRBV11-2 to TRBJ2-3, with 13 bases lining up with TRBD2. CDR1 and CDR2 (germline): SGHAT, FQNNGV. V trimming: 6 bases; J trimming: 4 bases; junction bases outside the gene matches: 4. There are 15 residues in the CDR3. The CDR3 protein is CASRTGLAGSDTQYF. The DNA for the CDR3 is TGTGCCAGCAGAACGGGACTAGCGGGGTCAGATACGCAGTATTTT.